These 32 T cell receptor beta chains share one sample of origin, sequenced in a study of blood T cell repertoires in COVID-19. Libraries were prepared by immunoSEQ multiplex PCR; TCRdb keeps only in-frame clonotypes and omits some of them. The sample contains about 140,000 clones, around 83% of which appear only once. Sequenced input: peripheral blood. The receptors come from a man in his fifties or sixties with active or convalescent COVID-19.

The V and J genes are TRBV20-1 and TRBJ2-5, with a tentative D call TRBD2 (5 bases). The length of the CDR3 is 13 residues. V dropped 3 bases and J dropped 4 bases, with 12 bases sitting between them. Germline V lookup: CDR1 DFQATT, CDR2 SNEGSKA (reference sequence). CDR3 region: CSASSLATETQYF. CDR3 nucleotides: TGCAGTGCTAGTTCGCTAGCAACAGAGACCCAGTACTTC.

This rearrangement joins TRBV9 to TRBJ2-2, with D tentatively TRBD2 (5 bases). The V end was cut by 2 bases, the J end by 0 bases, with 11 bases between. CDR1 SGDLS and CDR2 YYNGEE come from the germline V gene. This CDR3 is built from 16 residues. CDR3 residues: CASSVSSISNTGELFF. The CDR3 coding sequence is TGTGCCAGCAGCGTCTCTAGCATTTCGAACACCGGGGAGCTGTTTTTT.

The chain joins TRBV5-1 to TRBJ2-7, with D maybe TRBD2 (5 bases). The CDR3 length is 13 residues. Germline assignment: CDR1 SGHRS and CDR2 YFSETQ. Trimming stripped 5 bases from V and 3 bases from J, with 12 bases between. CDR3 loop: CASSRGGDYEQYF. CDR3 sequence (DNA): TGCGCCAGCAGTCGGGGTGGGGACTACGAGCAGTACTTC.

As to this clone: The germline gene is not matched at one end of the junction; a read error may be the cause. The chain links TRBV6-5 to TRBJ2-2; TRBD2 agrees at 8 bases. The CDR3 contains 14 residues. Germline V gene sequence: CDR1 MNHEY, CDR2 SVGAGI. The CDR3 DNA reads TGTGTCAGCAGCCTAGCGGGCTTGGCCGGGGAGCTGTTTTTT. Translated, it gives CVSSLAGLAGELFF.

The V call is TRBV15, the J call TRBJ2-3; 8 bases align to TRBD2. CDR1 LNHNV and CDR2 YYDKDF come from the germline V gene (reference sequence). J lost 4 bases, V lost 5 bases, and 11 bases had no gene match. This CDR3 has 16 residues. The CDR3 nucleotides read TGTGCCACCAGCCTCCGCAGCGGGAGCGGCTCAGATACGCAGTATTTT. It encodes CATSLRSGSGSDTQYF.

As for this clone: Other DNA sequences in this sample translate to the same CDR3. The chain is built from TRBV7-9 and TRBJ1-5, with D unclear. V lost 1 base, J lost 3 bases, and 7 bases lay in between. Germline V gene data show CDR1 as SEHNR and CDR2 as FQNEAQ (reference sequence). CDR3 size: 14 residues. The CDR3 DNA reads TGTGCCAGCAGCTTAGGTCAGTCCAATCAGCCCCAGCATTTT. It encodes CASSLGQSNQPQHF.

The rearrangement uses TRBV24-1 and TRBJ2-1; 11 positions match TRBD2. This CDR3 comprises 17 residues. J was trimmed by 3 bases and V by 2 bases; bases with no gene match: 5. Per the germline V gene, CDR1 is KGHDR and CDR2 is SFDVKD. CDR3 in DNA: TGTGCCACCAGTGATTCGGACGGGACTAGCGGCTACAATGAGCAGTTCTTC. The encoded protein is CATSDSDGTSGYNEQFF.

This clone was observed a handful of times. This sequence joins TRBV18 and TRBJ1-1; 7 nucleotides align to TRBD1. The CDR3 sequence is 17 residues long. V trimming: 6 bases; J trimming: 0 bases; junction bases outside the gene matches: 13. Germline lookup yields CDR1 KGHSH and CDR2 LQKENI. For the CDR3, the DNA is TGTGCCAGCTCTCATTTTGGACAGGACTCTTTGAACACTGAAGCTTTCTTT. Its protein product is CASSHFGQDSLNTEAFF.

CDR3 nucleotides: TGTGCCATCAGTGAAGACAGTCATAGCAATCAGCCCCAGCATTTT. As protein: CAISEDSHSNQPQHF. This sequence joins TRBV10-3 and TRBJ1-5; weak D call: TRBD1 (5 bases). Germline lookup yields CDR1 ENHRY and CDR2 SYGVKD. V lost 3 bases and J 0 bases, leaving 9 bases between the germline ends. The CDR3 is made up of 15 amino acids.

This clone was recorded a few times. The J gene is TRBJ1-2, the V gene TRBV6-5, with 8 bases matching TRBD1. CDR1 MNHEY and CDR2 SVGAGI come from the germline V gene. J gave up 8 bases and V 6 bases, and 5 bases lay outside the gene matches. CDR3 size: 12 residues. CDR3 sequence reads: CASRGQAGGYTF. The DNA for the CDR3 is TGTGCCAGCAGGGGACAGGCCGGCGGCTACACCTTC.

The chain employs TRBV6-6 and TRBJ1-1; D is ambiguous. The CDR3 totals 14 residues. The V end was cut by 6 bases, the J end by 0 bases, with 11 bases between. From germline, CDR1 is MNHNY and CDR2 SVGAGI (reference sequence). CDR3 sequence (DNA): TGTGCCAGCAGCACGAACGGGATGAACACTGAAGCTTTCTTT. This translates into CASSTNGMNTEAFF.

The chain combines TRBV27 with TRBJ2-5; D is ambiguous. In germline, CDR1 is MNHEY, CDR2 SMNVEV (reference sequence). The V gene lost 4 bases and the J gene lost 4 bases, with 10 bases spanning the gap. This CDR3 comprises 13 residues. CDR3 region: CASSSGYGETQYF. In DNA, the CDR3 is TGTGCCAGCAGTTCAGGATACGGAGAGACCCAGTACTTC.

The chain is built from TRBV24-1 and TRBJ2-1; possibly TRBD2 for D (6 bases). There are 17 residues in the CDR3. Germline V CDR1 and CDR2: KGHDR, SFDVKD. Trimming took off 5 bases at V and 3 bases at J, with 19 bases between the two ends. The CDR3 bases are TGTGCCACCAGTGGCGGGGACGGCTCTACGTTCTACAATGAGCAGTTCTTC. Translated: CATSGGDGSTFYNEQFF.

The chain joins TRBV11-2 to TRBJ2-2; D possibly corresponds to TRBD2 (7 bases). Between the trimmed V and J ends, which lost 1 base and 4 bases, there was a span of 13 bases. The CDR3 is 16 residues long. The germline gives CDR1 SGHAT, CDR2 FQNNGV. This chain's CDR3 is CASSLVGGRSTGELFF. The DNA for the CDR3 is TGTGCCAGCAGCTTAGTCGGGGGGCGTAGCACCGGGGAGCTGTTTTTT.

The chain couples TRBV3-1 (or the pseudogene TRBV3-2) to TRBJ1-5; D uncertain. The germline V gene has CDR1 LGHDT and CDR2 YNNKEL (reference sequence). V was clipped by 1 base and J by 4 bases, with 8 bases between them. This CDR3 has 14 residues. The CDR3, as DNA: TGTGCCAGCAGCCAAGGGTCTATTAATCAGCCCCAGCATTTT. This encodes CASSQGSINQPQHF.

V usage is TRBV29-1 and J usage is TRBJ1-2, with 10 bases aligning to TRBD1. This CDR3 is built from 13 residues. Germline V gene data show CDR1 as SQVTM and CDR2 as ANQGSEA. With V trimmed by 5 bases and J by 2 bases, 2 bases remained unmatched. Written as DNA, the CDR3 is TGCAGCGTTAGGGACAGGGGAAACTATGGCTACACCTTC. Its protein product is CSVRDRGNYGYTF.

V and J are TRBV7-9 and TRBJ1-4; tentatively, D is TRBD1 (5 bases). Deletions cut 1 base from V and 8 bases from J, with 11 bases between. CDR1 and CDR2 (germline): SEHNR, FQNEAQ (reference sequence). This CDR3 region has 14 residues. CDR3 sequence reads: CASSLGQGGEKLFF. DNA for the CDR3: TGTGCCAGCAGCTTAGGGCAGGGTGGCGAAAAACTGTTTTTT.

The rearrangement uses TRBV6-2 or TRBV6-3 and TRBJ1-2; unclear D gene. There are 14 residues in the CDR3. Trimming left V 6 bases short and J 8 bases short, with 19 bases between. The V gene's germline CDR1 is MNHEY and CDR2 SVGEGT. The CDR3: CASSIPLTRSGYTF. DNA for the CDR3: TGTGCCAGCAGCATCCCCCTTACCAGGTCCGGCTACACCTTC.

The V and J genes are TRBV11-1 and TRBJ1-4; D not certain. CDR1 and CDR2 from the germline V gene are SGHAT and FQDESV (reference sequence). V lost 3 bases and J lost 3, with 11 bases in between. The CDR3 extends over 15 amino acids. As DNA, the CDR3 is TGTGCCAGCAGCTTCTGGCGGTCAGCTAATGAAAAACTGTTTTTT. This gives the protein CASSFWRSANEKLFF.

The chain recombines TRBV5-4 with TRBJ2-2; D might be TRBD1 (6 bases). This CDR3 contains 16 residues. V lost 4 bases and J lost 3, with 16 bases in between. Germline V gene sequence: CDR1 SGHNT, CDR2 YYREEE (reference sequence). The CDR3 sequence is CASSLRGMRDTGELFF. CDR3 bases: TGTGCCAGCAGCCTCAGGGGAATGCGGGACACCGGGGAGCTGTTTTTT.

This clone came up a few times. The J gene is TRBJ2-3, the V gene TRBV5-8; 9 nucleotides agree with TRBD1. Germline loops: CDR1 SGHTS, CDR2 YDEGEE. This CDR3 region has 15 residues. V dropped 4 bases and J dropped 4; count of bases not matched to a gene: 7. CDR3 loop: CASSTGQGRSDTQYF. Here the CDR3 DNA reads TGTGCCAGCAGCACCGGACAGGGGAGGTCAGATACGCAGTATTTT.

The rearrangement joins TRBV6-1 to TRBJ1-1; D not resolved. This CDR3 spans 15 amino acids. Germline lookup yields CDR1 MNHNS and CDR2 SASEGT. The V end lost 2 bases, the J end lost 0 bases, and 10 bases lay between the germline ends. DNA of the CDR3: TGTGCCAGCAGTGAAATGAGAACCTTGAACACTGAAGCTTTCTTT. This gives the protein CASSEMRTLNTEAFF.

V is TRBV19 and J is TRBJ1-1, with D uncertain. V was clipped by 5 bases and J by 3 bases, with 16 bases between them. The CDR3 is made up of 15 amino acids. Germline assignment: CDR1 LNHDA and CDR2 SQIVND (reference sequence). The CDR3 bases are TGTGCCAGTAGTTCGAGCGGGAGGACCGACACTGAAGCTTTCTTT. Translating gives CASSSSGRTDTEAFF.

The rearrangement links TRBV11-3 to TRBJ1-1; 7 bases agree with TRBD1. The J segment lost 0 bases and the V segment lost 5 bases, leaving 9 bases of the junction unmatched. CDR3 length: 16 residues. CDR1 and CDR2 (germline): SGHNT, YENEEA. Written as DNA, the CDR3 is TGTGCCAGCAGCCGACAATCGGGACAGCTGAACACTGAAGCTTTCTTT. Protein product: CASSRQSGQLNTEAFF.

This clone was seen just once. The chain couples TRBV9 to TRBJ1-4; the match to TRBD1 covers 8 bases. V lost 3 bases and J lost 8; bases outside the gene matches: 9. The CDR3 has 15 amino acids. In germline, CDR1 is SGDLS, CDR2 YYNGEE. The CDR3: CASSALTGAGEKLFF. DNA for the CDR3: TGTGCCAGCAGCGCCTTGACAGGGGCGGGCGAAAAACTGTTTTTT.

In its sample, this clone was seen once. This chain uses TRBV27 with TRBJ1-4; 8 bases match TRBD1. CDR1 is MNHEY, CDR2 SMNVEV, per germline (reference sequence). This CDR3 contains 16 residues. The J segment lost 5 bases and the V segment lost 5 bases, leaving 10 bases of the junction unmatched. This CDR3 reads CASSPAGQVGNEKLFF. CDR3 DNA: TGTGCCAGCAGTCCCGCGGGACAGGTGGGGAATGAAAAACTGTTTTTT.

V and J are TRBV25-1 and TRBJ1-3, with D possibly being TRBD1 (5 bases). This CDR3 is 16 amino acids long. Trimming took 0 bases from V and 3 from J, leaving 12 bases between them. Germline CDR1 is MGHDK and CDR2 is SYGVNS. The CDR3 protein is CASSEYGGEGGNTIYF. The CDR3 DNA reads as TGTGCCAGCAGTGAATATGGAGGGGAGGGTGGAAACACCATATATTTT.

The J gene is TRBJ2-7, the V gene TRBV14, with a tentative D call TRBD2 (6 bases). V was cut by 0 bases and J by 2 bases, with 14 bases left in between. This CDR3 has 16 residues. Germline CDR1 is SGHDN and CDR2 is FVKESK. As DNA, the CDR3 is TGTGCCAGCAGCCAAGACGCGGGGAGCCCCCCCTACGAGCAGTACGTC. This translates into CASSQDAGSPPYEQYV.

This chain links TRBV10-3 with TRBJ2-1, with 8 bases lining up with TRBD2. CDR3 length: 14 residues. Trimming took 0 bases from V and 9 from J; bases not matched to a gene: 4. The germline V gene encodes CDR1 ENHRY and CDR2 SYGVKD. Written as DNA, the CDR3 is TGTGCCATCAGTGAGTCGGGGGCGGGGGGTGAGCAGTTCTTC. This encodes CAISESGAGGEQFF.

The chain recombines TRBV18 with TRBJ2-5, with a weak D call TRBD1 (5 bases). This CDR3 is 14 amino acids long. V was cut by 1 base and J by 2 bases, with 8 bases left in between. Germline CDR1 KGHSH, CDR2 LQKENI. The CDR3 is CASSPQGLQETQYF. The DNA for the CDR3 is TGTGCCAGCTCACCACAGGGGTTACAAGAGACCCAGTACTTC.

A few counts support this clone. The CDR3 here is CASSALQGRYTF. The CDR3 DNA is TGTGCCAGCAGCGCCCTACAGGGGCGCTACACCTTC. The V and J genes are TRBV7-8 and TRBJ1-2, with TRBD1 identical over 7 bases. Germline trimming cut 5 bases from V and 9 bases from J; bases unmatched to any gene: 6. CDR1 is SGHVS, CDR2 FQNEAQ, per germline. The CDR3 is 12 residues long.

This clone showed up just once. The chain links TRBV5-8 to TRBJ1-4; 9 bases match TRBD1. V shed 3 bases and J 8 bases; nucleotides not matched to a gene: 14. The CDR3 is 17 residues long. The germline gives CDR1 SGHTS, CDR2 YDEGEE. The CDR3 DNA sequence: TGTGCCAGCAGCTCGTCCGGGACAGGGTTTTTGGCCGAAAAACTGTTTTTT. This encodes CASSSSGTGFLAEKLFF.